Here is one T cell receptor (beta chain) with its context. Its antigen is not identified. The data stem from a study of T cell responses to AZD1222 COVID-19 vaccine. General observations from the study: There were mostly white British donors and more females than males, and clonal diversity was possibly underestimated.

The CDR3 loop spans 15 amino acids. Trimming pared 5 bases from V and 7 bases from J, leaving 17 bases between. The V gene's germline CDR1 is LNHDA and CDR2 SQIVND (reference sequence). This table comes from immunoSEQ multiplex PCR, and its TCRdb copy is limited to in-frame clones, with some not included. The sample consists of around 200,000 clones, approximately 94% of them appearing once. The sample was peripheral blood, taken 28 days after the second AZD1222 dose. The chain couples TRBV19 to TRBJ1-4; TRBD1 might be the D (6 bases). The receptor's source is an adult who received the AZD1222 COVID-19 vaccine. CDR3 sequence: CASSHQGSEVEKLFF. The CDR3 coding sequence is TGTGCCAGTAGTCATCAGGGGTCGGAAGTTGAAAAACTGTTTTTT.